A selection of T cell receptor beta chains follows, all from one sample in a study of blood T cell repertoires in COVID-19. Sequencing used immunoSEQ multiplex PCR; TCRdb keeps in-frame clones, though not all of them. The sample holds a few hundred thousand clones, 85% seen once. Specimen: peripheral blood. The origin of the receptors is a woman under 30 with acute or convalescent COVID-19. Each CDR3 is given with its conserved first and last residue. Each record gives: V gene, J gene, CDR3 protein.

TRBV19,TRBJ2-7,CATQDRLSSYEQYF
TRBV7-8,TRBJ1-4,CASSTRLRQYEKLFF
TRBV27,TRBJ1-5,CASSPDRGGSQPQHF
TRBV24-1,TRBJ2-1,CATRGDRDYNEQFF
TRBV28,TRBJ1-2,CASSLSGFAYGYTF
TRBV10-3,TRBJ2-5,CAIRGATGVGETQYF
TRBV25-1,TRBJ2-1,CAYLSSYNEQFF
TRBV5-4,TRBJ2-7,CASSLGQDLYEQYF
TRBV5-1,TRBJ2-1,CASSIASGGRSYNEQFF
TRBV14,TRBJ1-4,CASSPGGRGSYEKLFF
TRBV6-2/TRBV6-3,TRBJ2-7,CASSSSGTGRYEQYF
TRBV18,TRBJ2-7,CASSPPMAGSGYEQYF
TRBV5-1,TRBJ2-5,CASSFTVQETQYF
TRBV28,TRBJ1-1,CASSIQGREAFF
TRBV13,TRBJ1-4,CASQTTRGGGTLIGEKLFF
TRBV5-6,TRBJ1-5,CASSVGGQPQHF
TRBV24-1,TRBJ2-7,CATSDFGQGSYYEQYF
TRBV30,TRBJ1-1,CAWSVWDRGNTEAFF
TRBV7-3,TRBJ2-7,CASSLREGLAGGEQYF
TRBV5-1,TRBJ2-5,CASSLCPGLACSQYF
TRBV15,TRBJ1-1,CATSRSDGGTSEAFF
TRBV7-6,TRBJ1-5,CASSFPQSSGNNSNQPQHF
TRBV9,TRBJ2-5,CASSVEGNRQETQYF
TRBV19,TRBJ1-4,CASSIREGNEKLFF